The 12 T cell receptor beta chains reported below all come from one sample, sequenced in a study of regulatory T cells in long-lasting Graves disease. According to the study, TCR beta libraries were built with iRepertoire HTBI primers and CDR3-region Arm-PCR. MiXCR, run by TCRdb on the multiplex PCR reads, gives a single entry per CDR3 protein. The repertoire includes approximately 560,000 distinct CDR3 sequences, 16% of them detected once, and around 13% sits in the top ten. Time point noted: newly diagnosed GD, antithyroid drugs for less than 3 months. From RNA extracted from PBMCs, the TCR library was made. These data are also associated with another study on T cells in Graves' hyperthyroidism and ophthalmopathy.

This specimen consisted of peripheral blood mononuclear cells (PBMCs), obtained at new diagnosis, from a patient treated with antithyroid drugs. The receptors derive from a man aged 18 to 30 with Graves disease.

The table lists this clonotype with a few counts. A much larger clone sits a single nucleotide away, making a read error possible. The gene calls are TRBV3-1 and TRBJ2-1; TRBD2 matches at 10 bases. Germline values: CDR1 LGHDT, CDR2 YNNKEL (reference sequence). With 4 bases clipped from V and 9 bases from J, the junction kept 12 bases outside the gene matches. The CDR3 runs 16 residues. In DNA form, the CDR3 reads TGTGCCAGCAGCCGCCTCCTAGCGGGAGTCCCTGGTGAGCAGTTCTTC. Translation gives CASSRLLAGVPGEQFF.

The sample holds many counts of this clonotype. This chain links TRBV7-9 with TRBJ2-5; 11 nucleotides line up with TRBD2. Germline trimming cut 5 bases from V and 3 bases from J; bases unmatched to any gene: 8. From germline, CDR1 is SEHNR and CDR2 FQNEAQ (reference sequence). There are 16 residues in the CDR3. The CDR3 nucleotides are TGTGCCAGCAGCCGCCAGACTAGCGGGGCCGAAGAGACCCAGTACTTC. Residues: CASSRQTSGAEETQYF. Variable domain in full (rest from reference TRBV7-9 and TRBJ2-5): DTGVSQNPRHKITKRGQNVTFRCDPISEHNRLYWYRQTLGQGPEFLTYFQNEAQLEKSRLLSDRFSAERPKGSFSTLEIQRTEQGDSAMYLCASSRQTSGAEETQYFGPGTRLLVL.

This clonotype was detected only a few times. The V and J genes are TRBV4-1 and TRBJ2-2; tentatively, D is TRBD2 (5 bases). The V gene lost 1 base and the J gene lost 5 bases, with 8 bases spanning the gap. In germline, CDR1 is MGHRA, CDR2 YSYEKL. The CDR3 is 14 residues long. The CDR3 nucleotides read TGCGCCAGCAGCCAAGGCCGGGAAACCGGGGAGCTGTTTTTT. Translating gives CASSQGRETGELFF.

This clonotype has ten or more counts. This chain joins TRBV18 and TRBJ2-7; 9 bases fit TRBD2. The germline CDR1 and CDR2 sequences are KGHSH and LQKENI. The CDR3 contains 15 residues. The V and J ends lost 2 bases and 6 bases, in that order; junction bases with no gene match: 8. CDR3 bases: TGTGCCAGCTCACCATCCGGATCTAGCGGGGTCGAGCAGTACTTC. It yields the protein CASSPSGSSGVEQYF.

This chain connects TRBV4-1 to TRBJ2-4, with 14 bases that match TRBD2. There are 19 residues in the CDR3. J gave up 2 bases and V 3 bases, and 9 bases lay outside the gene matches. Germline assignment: CDR1 MGHRA and CDR2 YSYEKL. CDR3 protein: CASSQVGWTSGRTKNIQYF. The CDR3 DNA is TGCGCCAGCAGCCAGGTGGGGTGGACTAGCGGGAGGACCAAAAACATTCAGTACTTC.

The V call is TRBV7-3, the J call TRBJ1-1, with 7 bases matching TRBD1. Germline V lookup: CDR1 SGHTA, CDR2 FQGTGA. With V trimmed by 4 bases and J by 0 bases, 8 bases remained unmatched. The CDR3 loop spans 16 amino acids. CDR3 DNA: TGTGCCAGCAGCTCATCCCCGGGACAGATGAACACTGAAGCTTTCTTT. Its protein is CASSSSPGQMNTEAFF.

This clonotype was found many times. The genes are TRBV7-9 and TRBJ1-4; D uncertain. The CDR3 is 15 residues long. Germline CDR1 and CDR2: SEHNR and FQNEAQ (reference sequence). V was cut by 2 bases and J by 7 bases, with 14 bases left in between. Here the CDR3 DNA reads TGTGCCAGCAGCTTAAGTTCGAGCCCTGGTGAAAAACTGTTTTTT. It codes for CASSLSSSPGEKLFF. Variable domain in full (rest from reference TRBV7-9 and TRBJ1-4): DTGVSQNPRHKITKRGQNVTFRCDPISEHNRLYWYRQTLGQGPEFLTYFQNEAQLEKSRLLSDRFSAERPKGSFSTLEIQRTEQGDSAMYLCASSLSSSPGEKLFFGSGTQLSVL.

This clonotype was counted at least ten times. V is TRBV30 and J is TRBJ2-1; D may correspond to TRBD1 or TRBD2 (5 bases each). Trimming left V 5 bases short and J 10 bases short, with 15 bases between. The CDR3 is made up of 12 amino acids. CDR1 is GTSNPN, CDR2 SVGIG, per germline (reference sequence). CDR3 sequence: CAWVGLGDEQFF. In DNA, the CDR3 is TGTGCCTGGGTAGGGTTAGGGGACGAGCAGTTCTTC. The full variable domain, with the rest looked up from reference TRBV30 and TRBJ2-1, is SQTIHQWPATLVQPVGSPLSLECTVEGTSNPNLYWYRQAAGRGLQLLFYSVGIGQISSEVPQNLSASRPQDRQFILSSKKLLLSDSGFYLCAWVGLGDEQFFGPGTRLTVL.

This sequence joins TRBV6-2 or TRBV6-3 and TRBJ1-2, with 7 bases lining up with TRBD1. The CDR3 covers 16 residues. Germline V CDR1 and CDR2: MNHEY, SVGEGT. Losses at the gene ends were 5 bases for V and 8 bases for J; bases not matched to a gene: 17. CDR3 residues: CASSAGTATGRVGYTF. CDR3 bases: TGTGCCAGCAGTGCCGGGACAGCAACCGGTCGTGTGGGCTACACCTTC.

This clonotype was detected many times. V is TRBV30 and J is TRBJ1-1; possibly TRBD1 for D (5 bases). Germline CDR1 reads GTSNPN; CDR2 reads SVGIG (reference sequence). The CDR3 runs 11 residues. V lost 4 bases and J lost 6, with 9 bases in between. The CDR3 loop reads CAWMGRPEAFF. The CDR3 DNA sequence: TGTGCCTGGATGGGACGGCCTGAAGCTTTCTTT.

The chain employs TRBV3-1 and TRBJ1-3; D is perhaps TRBD1 (5 bases). Trimming removed 5 bases at V and 1 base at J, with 12 bases between. The CDR3 length is 15 residues. Looked up from germline, CDR1 is LGHDT and CDR2 is YNNKEL (reference sequence). The CDR3 DNA follows: TGTGCCAGCAGCAGCGGGGGAGGTTCTGGAAACACCATATATTTT. Amino acid sequence: CASSSGGGSGNTIYF.

The chain has TRBV6-4 and TRBJ2-7, with 11 bases matching TRBD2. The CDR3 runs to 16 residues. Unmatched junction bases numbered 11, after V lost 5 bases and J lost 5 bases. Germline V lookup: CDR1 MRHNA, CDR2 SNTAGT. The CDR3, as DNA: TGTGCCAGCAGTCCCGAAACTAGCGGGAGAGATAACGAGCAGTACTTC. It codes for CASSPETSGRDNEQYF.